This TCR beta chain was captured by sequencing in a study of a mutant IDH1 vaccine in newly diagnosed glioma. At the level of the study: Vaccination began 4-6 weeks post radiotherapy alone, or with temozolomide cycles.

Stated time point: week 23, last vaccination. Every vaccine dose comprised 300 ug of mutant IDH1 20-mer peptide plus topical imiquimod. The method was immunoSEQ multiplex PCR; TCRdb's version includes in-frame clones alone and lacks a portion of them. This sample has roughly 60,000 clones, with 70% to 90% found just once. Worth noting for this clone: No antigen is known for it.

General observations from the study: Pseudoprogression apparently lacked any relation to changes in top peripheral T cell clonotypes. The study observed vaccine-induced immune responses in approximately 93% of patients.

Trimming shortened V by 2 bases and J by 2 bases, and 10 bases separated the two germline ends. The CDR3 consists of 14 residues. Germline CDR1 reads SGHRS; CDR2 reads YFSETQ. The chain combines TRBV5-1 with TRBJ1-1, with D possibly matching TRBD1 (6 bases). The receptor's source is a man aged 25-45 years with glioma. The sample consisted of PBMCs, taken from a glioma patient whose treatment included an IDH1 peptide vaccine. Here the CDR3 DNA reads TGCGCCAGCAGCTTCCGACAGGCAAACACTGAAGCTTTCTTT. Translating gives CASSFRQANTEAFF.